A single sample gave rise to the 32 T cell receptor beta chains below, sequenced in a study of cytomegalovirus exposure and HLA in healthy donors. Here immunoSEQ multiplex PCR was the method, and the copy in TCRdb shows in-frame clones only, minus some. The sample gives about 100,000 clones, approximately 95% of which show up once; 0.89% is in the top ten. The specimen was PBMCs. The source is a young woman in good health and CMV-seronegative.

The chain couples TRBV11-1 to TRBJ2-1; possibly TRBD1 for D (5 bases). The V end was cut by 5 bases, the J end by 6 bases, with 11 bases between. This CDR3 spans 13 amino acids. Looked up from germline, CDR1 is SGHAT and CDR2 is FQDESV (reference sequence). Written as DNA, the CDR3 is TGTGCCAGCAGCCAAGGGGCTGGCAATGAGCAGTTCTTC. Encoded protein: CASSQGAGNEQFF. Based on the CDR3 plus reference TRBV11-1 and TRBJ2-1, the full variable domain is EAEVAQSPRYKITEKSQAVAFWCDPISGHATLYWYRQILGQGPELLVQFQDESVVDDSQLPKDRFSAERLKGVDSTLKIQPAELGDSAMYLCASSQGAGNEQFFGPGTRLTVL.

The CDR3 DNA is TGTGCCAGCAGTTTCAGAATAGGGGGAGATGGCTACACCTTC. Protein sequence: CASSFRIGGDGYTF. The gene calls are TRBV6-6 and TRBJ1-2; perhaps TRBD1 as D (6 bases). The CDR3 has 14 residues. CDR1 and CDR2 (germline): MNHNY, SVGAGI (reference sequence). The germline V and J ends were trimmed by 4 bases and 6 bases, with 15 bases remaining between them.

The chain employs TRBV7-8 and TRBJ1-2, with 7 bases fitting TRBD1. The germline V gene encodes CDR1 SGHVS and CDR2 FQNEAQ. The V gene end was trimmed by 5 bases and the J gene end by 8 bases; junction bases not matched to a gene: 11. The CDR3 contains 14 residues. The CDR3 coding sequence is TGTGCCAGCAGCACCCGACAGGGAGGCAGGGGCTACACCTTC. The encoded protein is CASSTRQGGRGYTF.

The V and J genes are TRBV5-6 and TRBJ1-1; D perhaps matches TRBD1 (5 bases). CDR1 and CDR2 (germline): SGHDT, YYEEEE. V lost 3 bases and J 6 bases, leaving 6 bases between the germline ends. This CDR3 is built from 11 residues. CDR3 amino acids: CASSWDSEAFF. The CDR3 DNA reads TGTGCCAGCAGCTGGGACTCTGAAGCTTTCTTT.

This clone has just one count. The chain couples TRBV15 to TRBJ2-7; TRBD1 aligns across 12 bases. V shed 3 bases and J 1 base; nucleotides not matched to a gene: 4. The CDR3 covers 16 residues. The germline V gene has CDR1 LNHNV and CDR2 YYDKDF (reference sequence). CDR3 nucleotides: TGTGCCACCAGCAGGGGGACAGGGGGCCCATCCTACGAGCAGTACTTC. It specifies CATSRGTGGPSYEQYF.

The V and J genes are TRBV15 and TRBJ2-7, with 13 bases lining up with TRBD2. Germline trimming cut 2 bases from V and 3 bases from J; bases unmatched to any gene: 13. Looked up from germline, CDR1 is LNHNV and CDR2 is YYDKDF (reference sequence). The CDR3 has 19 residues. This CDR3 reads CATSRMPGTSGIISYEQYF. CDR3 DNA: TGTGCCACCAGCAGAATGCCCGGGACTAGCGGGATTATTAGCTACGAGCAGTACTTC.

This chain uses TRBV2 with TRBJ1-2; 8 bases match TRBD1. After removal of 8 bases from V and 7 bases from J, the junction contained 3 bases not matched to a gene. Per the germline V gene, CDR1 is SNHLY and CDR2 is FYNNEI. This CDR3 spans 11 amino acids. CDR3 bases: TGTGCCAGCCAGGGGGCGGTTGGCTACACCTTC. As protein: CASQGAVGYTF.

V gene TRBV2 combines with J gene TRBJ1-6; TRBD1 might be the D (5 bases). Germline assignment: CDR1 SNHLY and CDR2 FYNNEI. The CDR3 runs to 12 residues. The V and J ends lost 10 bases and 10 bases respectively, with 14 bases between them. DNA of the CDR3: TGTGCCACCTACGGGGAGGGGTCACCCCTCCACTTT. It is translated as CATYGEGSPLHF.

The chain has TRBV2 and TRBJ1-6; the match to TRBD1 covers 8 bases. This CDR3 is built from 14 residues. The V and J ends lost 11 bases and 10 bases, in that order; junction bases with no gene match: 13. Germline assignment: CDR1 SNHLY and CDR2 FYNNEI. CDR3 protein: CAAHSGQVNSPLHF. The CDR3 DNA is TGTGCCGCACATTCGGGACAGGTCAACTCACCCCTCCACTTT.

The chain has TRBV5-1 and TRBJ2-3; the match to TRBD2 covers 12 bases. V trimming: 4 bases; J trimming: 2 bases; junction bases outside the gene matches: 5. The CDR3 is made up of 16 amino acids. Germline lookup yields CDR1 SGHRS and CDR2 YFSETQ. CDR3 residues: CASSPRLAGDTDTQYF. The DNA for the CDR3 is TGCGCCAGCAGCCCTCGACTAGCGGGAGACACAGATACGCAGTATTTT.

This chain joins TRBV27 and TRBJ1-5; TRBD1 aligns across 9 bases. The J segment lost 7 bases and the V segment lost 4 bases, leaving 5 bases of the junction unmatched. The V gene's germline CDR1 is MNHEY and CDR2 SMNVEV (reference sequence). CDR3 length: 14 amino acids. The CDR3 DNA reads TGTGCCAGCAGTTCAAACAGGGGGCACCAGCCCCAGCATTTT. Translation: CASSSNRGHQPQHF.

This chain uses TRBV27 with TRBJ2-1; TRBD2 might be the D (6 bases). The germline V gene has CDR1 MNHEY and CDR2 SMNVEV (reference sequence). With 8 bases removed from V and 6 bases from J, the gap between germline ends came to 17 bases. This CDR3 contains 14 residues. DNA of the CDR3: TGTGCCAGCGGTTCGTGGTTGACTAGCAATGAGCAGTTCTTC. Translated, it gives CASGSWLTSNEQFF.

This rearrangement joins TRBV11-1 to TRBJ2-3, with TRBD2 identical over 10 bases. Germline V gene sequence: CDR1 SGHAT, CDR2 FQDESV (reference sequence). V gave up 4 bases and J gave up 2 bases; unmatched junction bases: 3. The CDR3 contains 15 residues. CDR3 loop: CASSSSGGVTDTQYF. CDR3 DNA sequence: TGTGCCAGCAGCTCCAGCGGGGGGGTCACAGATACGCAGTATTTT.

The chain combines TRBV4-1 with TRBJ2-7; 11 nucleotides align to TRBD2. V trimming: 0 bases; J trimming: 3 bases; junction bases outside the gene matches: 4. This CDR3 has 16 amino acids. Germline assignment: CDR1 MGHRA and CDR2 YSYEKL. The CDR3: CASSQDKGTSGYEQYF. In nucleotides, the CDR3 is TGCGCCAGCAGCCAAGATAAAGGGACTAGCGGCTACGAGCAGTACTTC.

The rearrangement joins TRBV6-5 to TRBJ1-1, with D unresolved. This CDR3 spans 14 amino acids. The germline V gene has CDR1 MNHEY and CDR2 SVGAGI. Deletions cut 6 bases from V and 1 base from J, with 12 bases between. CDR3 sequence: CASRGNYPNTEAFF. CDR3 nucleotides: TGTGCCAGCAGGGGTAACTATCCGAACACTGAAGCTTTCTTT.

The V gene is TRBV19, the J gene TRBJ2-2; a weak D match, TRBD1 (5 bases). Germline V gene sequence: CDR1 LNHDA, CDR2 SQIVND (reference sequence). This CDR3 comprises 13 residues. V was cut by 6 bases and J by 1 base, with 6 bases left in between. For the CDR3, the DNA is TGTGCCAGTAGCAGGGAGAACACCGGGGAGCTGTTTTTT. Its translation: CASSRENTGELFF. Combining the CDR3 with reference TRBV19 and TRBJ2-2 gives the whole variable domain DGGITQSPKYLFRKEGQNVTLSCEQNLNHDAMYWYRQDPGQGLRLIYYSQIVNDFQKGDIAEGYSVSREKKESFPLTVTSAQKNPTAFYLCASSRENTGELFFGEGSRLTVL.

The rearrangement links TRBV6-5 to TRBJ2-7; D gene unclear. In germline, CDR1 is MNHEY, CDR2 SVGAGI. This CDR3 has 13 amino acids. V lost 4 bases and J lost 7, with 14 bases in between. The CDR3 coding sequence is TGTGCCAGCAGTTCCGGAGTTATACGGGAGCAGTACTTC. This sequence encodes CASSSGVIREQYF.

This chain connects TRBV11-3 to TRBJ1-2; D call uncertain. The CDR3 consists of 14 residues. V lost 3 bases to trimming and J lost 8 bases, with 16 bases between them. Germline CDR1 and CDR2: SGHNT and YENEEA. In DNA, the CDR3 is TGTGCCAGCAGCTTCGGGTACTCGAGCGGGGGCTACACCTTC. It encodes CASSFGYSSGGYTF.

This clone was detected once. The chain employs TRBV2 and TRBJ2-4, with unresolved D. V was pared by 7 bases and J by 6 bases, with 10 bases between. Germline V gene lookup returns CDR1 SNHLY and CDR2 FYNNEI. The CDR3 consists of 12 residues. CDR3 sequence reads: CASNGPLNIQYF. CDR3 DNA sequence: TGTGCCAGCAACGGTCCTCTAAACATTCAGTACTTC.

This chain links TRBV14 with TRBJ2-1, with a tentative D call TRBD1 (6 bases). Germline V gene sequence: CDR1 SGHDN, CDR2 FVKESK. V was pared by 4 bases and J by 5 bases, with 21 bases between. CDR3 length: 17 amino acids. CDR3: CASSLPIRWGPNNEQFF. The CDR3 DNA reads as TGTGCCAGCAGCCTTCCCATCCGGTGGGGGCCGAACAATGAGCAGTTCTTC.

The V and J genes are TRBV18 and TRBJ1-3; no clear D gene. Germline-derived CDR1 and CDR2 are KGHSH and LQKENI. The CDR3 has 16 amino acids. Trimming pared 4 bases from V and 4 bases from J, leaving 17 bases between. The CDR3 DNA reads as TGTGCCAGCTCACTGAATTCCAGGCAAACGGGAAACACCATATATTTT. This encodes CASSLNSRQTGNTIYF.

The chain has TRBV10-1 and TRBJ2-2, with D perhaps matching TRBD2 (6 bases). CDR3 length: 17 residues. Germline-derived CDR1 and CDR2 are WNHNN and SYGVQD (reference sequence). Trimming stripped 4 bases from V and 1 base from J, with 16 bases between. CDR3 residues: CASSALSVGGNTGELFF. CDR3 coding DNA: TGCGCCAGCAGTGCCCTATCTGTGGGGGGGAACACCGGGGAGCTGTTTTTT.

The chain employs TRBV5-8 and TRBJ1-2; TRBD1 agrees at 9 bases. The junction had 7 bases not matched to a gene; V was cut back by 3 bases and J by 4 bases. The CDR3 length is 15 residues. Looked up from germline, CDR1 is SGHTS and CDR2 is YDEGEE. This CDR3 is CASSSGQGTVYGYTF. Here the CDR3 DNA reads TGTGCCAGCAGCTCCGGACAGGGGACCGTCTATGGCTACACCTTC.

CDR3 sequence (DNA): TGTGCCAGCAGTGCCGCAACAGGGGCGCGCTATGGCTACACCTTC. It translates to CASSAATGARYGYTF. The chain links TRBV6-1 to TRBJ1-2, with TRBD1 matching 7 bases. The CDR3 has 15 residues. Germline V CDR1 and CDR2: MNHNS, SASEGT. J lost 4 bases, V lost 4 bases, and 9 bases had no gene match.

V and J are TRBV11-2 and TRBJ1-4, with D possibly TRBD1 on 6 matching bases. This CDR3 has 17 residues. Germline V CDR1 and CDR2: SGHAT, FQNNGV. Deletions cut 5 bases from V and 2 bases from J, with 18 bases between. The CDR3 DNA reads as TGTGCCAGCAGCCCGCGGGCACAGGGTTCGACTAATGAAAAACTGTTTTTT. It codes for CASSPRAQGSTNEKLFF.

V is TRBV9 and J is TRBJ2-1; 10 bases agree with TRBD2. Germline loops: CDR1 SGDLS, CDR2 YYNGEE. V was clipped by 0 bases and J by 12 bases; unmatched bases: 15. This CDR3 region has 17 residues. In DNA form, the CDR3 reads TGTGCCAGCAGCGTAGACCCGGGCGAGCGGGAGGGCGGGGGGCAGTTCTTC. Its translation: CASSVDPGEREGGGQFF.

The CDR3 nucleotides are TGTGCCAGCTCACCACGAGACACTAACACTGAAGCTTTCTTT. Protein: CASSPRDTNTEAFF. The chain uses TRBV18 and TRBJ1-1, with D uncertain. The V end was cut by 1 base, the J end by 2 bases, with 8 bases between. From germline, CDR1 is KGHSH and CDR2 LQKENI. The CDR3 sequence is 14 residues long.

The chain carries TRBV6-6 and TRBJ2-1; TRBD2 might be the D (5 bases). The CDR3 loop spans 16 amino acids. Germline CDR1 MNHNY, CDR2 SVGAGI (reference sequence). The ends were cut back, 4 bases at V and 10 bases at J, with 23 bases in the middle. The CDR3 DNA follows: TGTGCCAGCAGTTTGCAAAGCGGAGACCACAAATTAGAGCAGTTCTTC. Protein: CASSLQSGDHKLEQFF.

This clone appeared once. The rearrangement uses TRBV4-1 and TRBJ2-3; 9 bases map to TRBD1. The CDR3 is 15 amino acids. In germline, CDR1 is MGHRA, CDR2 YSYEKL. The ends lost 1 base at V and 2 bases at J; junction bases unmatched: 1. The CDR3 DNA reads TGCGCCAGCAGCCAAGGGGACAGGGTCACAGATACGCAGTATTTT. This translates into CASSQGDRVTDTQYF.

This chain joins TRBV7-2 and TRBJ2-5, with 15 bases matching TRBD2. Unmatched junction bases numbered 10, after V lost 3 bases and J lost 5 bases. The germline V gene has CDR1 SGHTA and CDR2 FQGNSA. This CDR3 has 18 residues. CDR3 DNA: TGTGCCAGCAGCTTTGGACTAGCGGGGGGGCTAGTAGGGGAGACCCAGTACTTC. The encoded protein is CASSFGLAGGLVGETQYF.

The chain links TRBV4-1 to TRBJ2-3; TRBD1 matches 8 bases. Germline values: CDR1 MGHRA, CDR2 YSYEKL. The trim removed 1 base at V and 6 bases at J, leaving 9 bases unmatched. The length of the CDR3 is 16 residues. The chain's CDR3 is CASSQGTGGARDTQYF. The CDR3 nucleotides are TGCGCCAGCAGCCAAGGTACAGGGGGTGCACGGGATACGCAGTATTTT.

The rearrangement links TRBV9 to TRBJ1-2; 8 positions agree with TRBD1. With V trimmed by 0 bases and J by 6 bases, 10 bases remained unmatched. The germline gives CDR1 SGDLS, CDR2 YYNGEE. This CDR3 spans 16 amino acids. The CDR3 is CASSVDINRGVDGYTF. The CDR3, as DNA: TGTGCCAGCAGCGTAGATATTAACAGGGGGGTAGATGGCTACACCTTC.